This T cell receptor (beta chain) was sequenced for a study of T cell repertoires in cytomegalovirus infection. General study findings and limits: Carriage of CMV together with the relevant HLA was identifiable through cumulative public TCR beta family frequency.

For this clonotype: No antigen is known for it.

The germline V gene has CDR1 LNHDA and CDR2 SQIVND (reference sequence). This CDR3 spans 15 amino acids. Trimming left V 3 bases short and J 4 bases short, with 13 bases between. Each CDR3 protein is one row after TCRdb ran MiXCR on the reads. The sample has tens of thousands of distinct CDR3 sequences, around 27% seen once. The source of this sequence is a human donor in good health (CMV status not recorded). Some clones in this sample may be carry-over from other donors' samples. The rearrangement uses TRBV19 and TRBJ1-5, with D possibly matching TRBD1 (5 bases). The source material was CD8+ T cells from cultured PBMCs, sampled from culture after CMV antigen stimulation. The CDR3 spells CASSIGTASNQPQHF. DNA for the CDR3: TGTGCCAGTAGTATTGGGACGGCAAGTAATCAGCCCCAGCATTTT. Using reference TRBV19 and TRBJ1-5 for the parts outside the CDR3, the full variable domain is DGGITQSPKYLFRKEGQNVTLSCEQNLNHDAMYWYRQDPGQGLRLIYYSQIVNDFQKGDIAEGYSVSREKKESFPLTVTSAQKNPTAFYLCASSIGTASNQPQHFGDGTRLSIL.